This T cell receptor (beta chain) was identified during a study of CD8+ T cells in alopecia areata. Study as a whole: It was oral tofacitinib, at 5 to 10 mg twice daily, that treated patients received.

Germline CDR1 is MNHNS and CDR2 is SASEGT. The CDR3 totals 15 residues. V lost 0 bases to trimming and J lost 5 bases, with 13 bases between them. In each case, RNA was isolated and then reverse transcribed into cDNA as the sequencing template. Profiled with immunoSEQ multiplex PCR; TCRdb holds only in-frame clones, not every one. The sample holds approximately 210,000 clones, over 60% seen once. Treatment given: oral pan-JAK inhibitor, 5-10 mg twice daily. From alopecia areata patients, lesional scalp punch biopsies and peripheral blood were collected. Both CD4+ and CD8+ T cells were separated by sorting PBMCs.

Sequencing was performed on CD4+ T cells sorted from blood, taken at week 4, from a patient treated with tofacitinib. The sequence came from a human donor with alopecia areata. The rearrangement joins TRBV6-1 to TRBJ2-5; D might be TRBD1 (7 bases). DNA for the CDR3: TGTGCCAGCAGTGAAGCGTTTGCAGGGGGGGAGACCCAGTACTTC. It yields the protein CASSEAFAGGETQYF.